This TCR beta chain was observed in a study of cytomegalovirus exposure and HLA in healthy donors. Between the trimmed V and J ends, which lost 6 bases and 4 bases, there was a span of 9 bases. Looked up from germline, CDR1 is SEHNR and CDR2 is FQNEAQ (reference sequence). The CDR3 runs 12 residues. General study results and limits: Most observed TCR sequences were rare, whereas some public TCRs were detected in many donors. Cytomegalovirus-associated TCR beta chains were listed, numbering 164.

Clones were read by immunoSEQ multiplex PCR, and TCRdb kept only the in-frame ones, dropping some. The table shows 150,000 to 200,000 clones, with about 86% occurring only once. This clone was counted between two and nine times. Its antigen remains unknown. Material for sequencing was PBMCs. The chain carries TRBV7-9 and TRBJ1-1; no firm D call. This sequence was found in a woman aged 18-35 years in good health and CMV-seronegative. The CDR3 DNA sequence: TGTGCCAGCAGGACCCGGGGCACTGAAGCTTTCTTT. Its protein product is CASRTRGTEAFF.